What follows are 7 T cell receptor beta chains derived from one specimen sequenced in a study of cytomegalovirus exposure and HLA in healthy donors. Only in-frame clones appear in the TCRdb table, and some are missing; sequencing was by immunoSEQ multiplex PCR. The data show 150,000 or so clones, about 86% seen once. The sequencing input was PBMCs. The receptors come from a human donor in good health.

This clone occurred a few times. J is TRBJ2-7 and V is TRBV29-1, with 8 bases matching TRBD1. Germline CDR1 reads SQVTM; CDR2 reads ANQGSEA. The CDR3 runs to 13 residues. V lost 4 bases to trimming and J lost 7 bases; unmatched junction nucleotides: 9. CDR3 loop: CSVGQGAGYEQYF. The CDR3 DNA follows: TGCAGCGTTGGGCAGGGGGCAGGGTATGAGCAGTACTTC.

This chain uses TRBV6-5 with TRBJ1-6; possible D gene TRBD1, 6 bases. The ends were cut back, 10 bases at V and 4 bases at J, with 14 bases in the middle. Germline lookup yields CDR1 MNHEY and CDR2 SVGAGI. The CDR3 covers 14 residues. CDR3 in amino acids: CAIRGGGYNSPLHF. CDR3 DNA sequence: TGTGCCATTAGGGGAGGGGGGTATAATTCACCCCTCCACTTT.

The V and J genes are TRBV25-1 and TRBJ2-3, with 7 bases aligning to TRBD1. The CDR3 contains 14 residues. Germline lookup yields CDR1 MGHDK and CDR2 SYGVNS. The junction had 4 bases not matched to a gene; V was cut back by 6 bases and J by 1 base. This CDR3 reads CASRRTGGTDTQYF. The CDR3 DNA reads TGTGCCAGCAGACGGACAGGCGGCACAGATACGCAGTATTTT.

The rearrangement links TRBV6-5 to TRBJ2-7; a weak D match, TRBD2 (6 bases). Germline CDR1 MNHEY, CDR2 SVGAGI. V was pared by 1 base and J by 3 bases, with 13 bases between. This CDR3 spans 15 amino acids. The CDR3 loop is CASSYFGGYVYEQYF. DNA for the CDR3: TGTGCCAGCAGTTACTTTGGGGGGTACGTCTACGAGCAGTACTTC.

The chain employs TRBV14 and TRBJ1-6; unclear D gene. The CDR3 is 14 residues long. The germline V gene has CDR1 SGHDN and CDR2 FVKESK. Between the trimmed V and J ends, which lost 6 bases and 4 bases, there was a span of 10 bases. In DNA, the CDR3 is TGTGCCAGCAGTCTTGGCCATTATAATTCACCCCTCCACTTT. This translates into CASSLGHYNSPLHF.

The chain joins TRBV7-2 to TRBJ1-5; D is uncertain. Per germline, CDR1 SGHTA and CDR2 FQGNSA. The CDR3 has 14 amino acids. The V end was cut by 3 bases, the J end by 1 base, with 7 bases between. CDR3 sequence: CASSLRWSNQPQHF. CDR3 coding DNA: TGTGCCAGCAGCTTGAGGTGGAGCAATCAGCCCCAGCATTTT. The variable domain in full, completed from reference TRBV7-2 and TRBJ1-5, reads GAGVSQSPSNKVTEKGKDVELRCDPISGHTALYWYRQSLGQGLEFLIYFQGNSAPDKSGLPSDRFSAERTGGSVSTLTIQRTQQEDSAVYLCASSLRWSNQPQHFGDGTRLSIL.

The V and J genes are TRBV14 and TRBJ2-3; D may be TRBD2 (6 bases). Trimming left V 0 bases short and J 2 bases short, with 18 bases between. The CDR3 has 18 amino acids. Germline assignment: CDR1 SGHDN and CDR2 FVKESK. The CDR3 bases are TGTGCCAGCAGCCAAGATCAATGGAGGGAGTTGGTCACAGATACGCAGTATTTT. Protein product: CASSQDQWRELVTDTQYF.